This T cell receptor beta chain derives from a study of cytomegalovirus exposure and HLA in healthy donors. Study results and limitations: Owing to their indistinguishability, certain V segments, notably TRBV6-2 and TRBV6-3, were excluded.

The CDR3 length is 15 residues. From germline, CDR1 is KGHSH and CDR2 LQKENI. With 2 bases clipped from V and 4 bases from J, the junction kept 6 bases outside the gene matches. Points on this clone: Its cognate antigen is unknown.

PCR was performed using 60 Vbeta and 13 Jbeta primers. Methods used by the authors: A follow-up analysis tallied some 80 million unique TCR beta chains, roughly 11 million shared. Here immunoSEQ multiplex PCR was the method, and the copy in TCRdb shows in-frame clones only, minus some. From that table come the V and J calls and clone size; the DNA was used to work out D and trimming. The table shows about 180,000 clones, with approximately 78% occurring only once. Input material: PBMCs. The chain couples TRBV18 to TRBJ2-7; 9 bases match TRBD1. This TCR was recovered from a woman aged 45-60 years in good health and CMV-seropositive. This chain's CDR3 is CASSPWDREKYEQYF. Here the CDR3 DNA reads TGTGCCAGCTCACCATGGGACAGGGAGAAATACGAGCAGTACTTC.